This record covers a single TCR beta chain. The CDR3 covers 18 residues. The data are from a study of blood T cell repertoires in COVID-19. Study details: Nucleic acid was either cDNA or gDNA, and it came from T cells, B-cell-depleted T cells, or PBMCs.

Produced via immunoSEQ multiplex PCR; TCRdb's table is partial and in-frame only. The table has some 100,000 clones, more than 80% seen once. The TCR comes from a human donor in a cohort sampled during active COVID-19. V and J are TRBV21-1 and TRBJ2-7; TRBD2, as called in the table, went unchecked against the DNA. TRBV21-1 is a recognized pseudogene. The sample taken for sequencing was peripheral blood. This chain's CDR3 is CASSPPGLAGGLSYEQYF. The CDR3 DNA is TGTGCCAGCAGCCCGCCGGGACTAGCGGGAGGTCTCTCCTACGAGCAGTACTTC.